The present entry profiles one T cell receptor beta chain with its context. The specificity of this receptor is unknown. No base-level quality is on record; no much larger clone is a single base apart. Including the terminal cysteine and phenylalanine, the CDR3 comprises 15 residues. Of all the DNA, just the CDR3 is kept, 45 bases in frame from base 1. V lost 6 bases and J lost 3 bases; the stretch between them is 14 bases long. The germline V gene (reference sequence) specifies LNHDA as CDR1 and SQIVND as CDR2. This entry comes from a study of blood T cell repertoires in COVID-19 (dated by TCRdb to 2018 to 2020). A note on the overall study: Samples from collaborators originated in the United States, Italy and Spain and spanned both the acute and convalescent phases of COVID-19. Deeply sampled blood TCRbeta repertoires from subjects exposed to, actively infected with, or recovered from COVID-19 were included in the dataset. The repertoires were released in a freely available public database meant as a resource for research on the immune response to SARS-CoV-2. The prospective study material was composed of cDNA or gDNA derived from T cells, B-cell-depleted T cells, or PBMCs. The sample metadata nearly always contained a de-identified subject ID, COVID-19 status, age in years and sex. The samples were drawn from the first 160 participants of the ongoing ImmuneRACE study and from more than 1,000 subjects provided by 6 global collaborators. Where available, HLA class I and class II types were taken from metadata supplied by the sample provider and were not determined by assay-based typing.

TCRbeta CDR3 regions were amplified from genomic DNA using the immunoSEQ Assay, a bias-controlled multiplex PCR. Concerning the study's data processing: The number of nucleated cells in each sample was estimated by amplification of reference gene primers within the assay. Sequence reads were collapsed and filtered to measure the absolute abundance of every unique TCRbeta CDR3 rearrangement. Productive Simpson clonality was computed per sample as the square root of Simpson's diversity index over productive rearrangements. TCRdb obtained this table from immuneACCESS and retained in-frame rearrangements with V and J assigned. These tables miss some clones; where compared with another copy, unresolved V genes account for less than half of the shortfall, and the remainder is unexplained. The D gene and trimming were derived from the DNA, and the V and J assignments and clone size from that table. Recorded for this sample are approximately 160,000 clones; 84% of them occurred a single time. The ten largest clones represent roughly 13% of the sample.

Overall study outcomes, separate from this receptor: How much clinical and demographic metadata was included differed by source and by participant, and the metadata was provided uncurated.

Collaborating institutions collected whole blood in K2EDTA tubes following their own protocols. For TCRbeta analysis, collaborators shipped samples as frozen whole blood, isolated PBMCs, or DNA extracted from either of those sample types. This receptor was identified in a man aged 18 to 30 with active or convalescent COVID-19. The sample comprised peripheral blood. Here the chain combines TRBV19 and TRBJ2-2; TRBD2 is perhaps the D gene, given 5 matching bases. The DNA sequence is TGTGCCAGTAGCCCGGACCGGGGATACACCGGGGAGCTGTTTTTT. Its protein product is CASSPDRGYTGELFF.